This T cell receptor (beta chain) was sequenced in a study of human T cells and chemical hapten exposure (dated by TCRdb to the early 2020s). Study-level background: For sensitization, 2% DPC in acetone was applied to a 2 cm by 2 cm area of upper inner arm skin. Throughout the roughly 25-week study period, patients were also given weekly therapeutic DPC doses on the scalp. Patch testing was performed on the upper back with Finn chambers containing 0.01% DPC, and the patch tests were scored after 6 days according to International Contact Dermatitis Research Group standards. Alopecia areata with under or over 50% scalp involvement, alopecia totalis and alopecia universalis were represented in the patient cohort, which was mostly female. Libraries were pooled for sequencing, and per-sample TCR yields varied mainly because of small differences in library volumes within the pool. In alopecia patients, the study followed how the peripheral blood TCR repertoire changed in vivo over primary and secondary sensitization to diphenylcyclopropenone (DPC), a hapten. Blood samples were taken from patients before sensitization (week 0) and at 2, 6 and about 24 weeks after DPC sensitization. Under 30 alopecia patients gave blood for TCR sequencing at one to four time points (pre-sensitization, 2, 6 and 24 weeks).

With respect to this clonotype: Its antigen remains undetermined. Base quality data are lacking; no much larger clone is found one base away.

Library construction relied on RACE. Sequenced on a NextSeq 500. During library preparation, unique molecular identifiers were attached to individual cDNA molecules so that TCRs could be counted in a quantitative, reproducible way. For every blood RNA sample, sequencing covered both the TCR alpha and TCR beta chains. On the study's bioinformatics: A median of about 87,000 TCRs per sample was observed, with a range of 23,224 to 690,600. V, J and CDR3 annotation of the TCR reads was carried out using the Decombinator software suite. For PS versus PT1 abundance plots, all samples were subsampled to the same number of TCRs (28,000). TCRs were defined as expanded if absent before sensitization and observed at least eight times at the 2-week time point. TCRdb applied fastp at Q25 and MiXCR to the public reads, then kept only in-frame beta chains. Under each unique CDR3 protein, matching rows form one entry showing the most common genes and DNA. These V and J calls rely on TCRdb rather than the paper's analysis. In this sample the table shows around 100,000 distinct CDR3 sequences, approximately 9.9% of which occur a single time. Clones ranked in the top ten supply around 3.5% of the sample.

The time point tag for this specimen amounts to: patch test 1, 2 weeks after DPC sensitization. The treatment or condition label, as the study defines it: therapeutic diphenylcyclopropenone sensitization with weekly scalp DPC. At every patch-test visit, the blood draw took place before the patch test was put on. Patients were eligible if aged 18 to 70, diagnosed with alopecia and judged suitable for DPC therapy, and pregnant patients were excluded. Total RNA was isolated from unfractionated whole blood collected in Tempus Blood RNA tubes. The germline V gene gives CDR1 as SGHTA and CDR2 as FQGNSA. Unmatched junction bases come to 14, with V trimmed by 4 bases and J by 4 bases. The CDR3 starts with the cysteine, ends with the phenylalanine, and has 18 residues. Only CDR3 DNA remains: 54 bases, in frame from the first base. Here is what the overall study found, with its caveats: The number of TCRs above 1 in 1000 frequency did not change with DPC sensitization; there was no evidence of global repertoire structure alterations. Repeated subsampling changed both the strength of the expansion versus patch-test correlation and the threshold at which that correlation became significant. The number of PT1 expanded TCRs positively correlated with patch test score, significant at thresholds 8, 16 and 32 but not 4. All patients had alopecia, a presumed autoimmune disease, so their immune response might differ from that of healthy individuals. Expanded TCRs formed significantly more large CDR3 similarity clusters than pre-sensitization or healthy control sets, consistent with antigen-driven responses.

Recombination joined TRBV7-2 with TRBJ2-5; TRBD2 lines up with 11 middle nucleotides. The specimen comprised whole blood, sampled in connection with sensitization to the hapten diphenylcyclopropenone (DPC). The origin of this receptor is a woman aged 35 to 49 with alopecia areata. Some clones in this sample may be carry-over from other donors' samples. In nucleotides, the sequence is TGTGCCAGCAGCTCGAAAAGTCTAGCGGGGGGCCGAGGAGAGACCCAGTACTTC. This codes for CASSSKSLAGGRGETQYF.